One and the same sample provided the 6 T cell receptor beta chains below, sequenced in a study of cytomegalovirus exposure and HLA in healthy donors. The PCR contained 60 Vbeta and 13 Jbeta primers. Profiled with immunoSEQ multiplex PCR; TCRdb holds only in-frame clones, not every one. The data show 120,000 or so clones, about 75% seen once. What was sequenced was PBMCs. The origin of the receptors is a woman in her forties in good health and CMV-seropositive.

The chain employs TRBV30 and TRBJ1-1; a possible D gene is TRBD1 (5 bases). The CDR3 consists of 15 residues. Trimming took 3 bases from V and 2 from J, leaving 16 bases between them. Germline V gives CDR1 GTSNPN, CDR2 SVGIG (reference sequence). The DNA for the CDR3 is TGTGCCTGGAGCGTTGGACGGGGGGTTAACACTGAAGCTTTCTTT. It is translated as CAWSVGRGVNTEAFF.

This CDR3 reads CASRGSGTGGQETQYF. For the CDR3, the DNA is TGTGCCAGTAGGGGATCCGGGACAGGGGGACAAGAGACCCAGTACTTC. This rearrangement joins TRBV19 to TRBJ2-5, with 11 nucleotides matching TRBD1. V trimming: 6 bases; J trimming: 2 bases; junction bases outside the gene matches: 8. In germline, CDR1 is LNHDA, CDR2 SQIVND (reference sequence). The CDR3 totals 16 residues.

The J gene is TRBJ2-3, the V gene TRBV9, with D possibly being TRBD2 (5 bases). The germline V and J ends were trimmed by 3 bases and 0 bases, with 11 bases remaining between them. The CDR3 extends over 15 amino acids. Germline CDR1 is SGDLS and CDR2 is YYNGEE. CDR3 sequence: CASSGARTSTDTQYF. DNA for the CDR3: TGTGCCAGCAGCGGGGCGCGGACTAGCACAGATACGCAGTATTTT.

The V call is TRBV6-5, the J call TRBJ1-3; D call uncertain. CDR1 MNHEY and CDR2 SVGAGI come from the germline V gene. The CDR3 is made up of 14 amino acids. Trimming stripped 8 bases from V and 1 base from J, with 12 bases between. DNA of the CDR3: TGTGCCAGCGCCGGGGTGGGGTCTGGAAACACCATATATTTT. Amino acid sequence: CASAGVGSGNTIYF.

This rearrangement joins TRBV9 to TRBJ2-3; D gene uncertain. The CDR3 loop spans 13 amino acids. Germline CDR1 SGDLS, CDR2 YYNGEE. V shed 0 bases and J shed 8 bases, with 10 bases lying between them. CDR3 sequence: CASSVALDVTQYF. The CDR3 DNA reads as TGTGCCAGCAGCGTAGCTCTAGATGTTACGCAGTATTTT.

The V and J genes are TRBV6-6 and TRBJ1-5; D might be TRBD1 (6 bases). V was clipped by 11 bases and J by 3 bases, with 14 bases between them. CDR3 size: 13 residues. Germline lookup yields CDR1 MNHNY and CDR2 SVGAGI (reference sequence). CDR3 amino acids: CAGRRDTNQPQHF. The CDR3, as DNA: TGTGCCGGGAGAAGGGACACCAATCAGCCCCAGCATTTT.